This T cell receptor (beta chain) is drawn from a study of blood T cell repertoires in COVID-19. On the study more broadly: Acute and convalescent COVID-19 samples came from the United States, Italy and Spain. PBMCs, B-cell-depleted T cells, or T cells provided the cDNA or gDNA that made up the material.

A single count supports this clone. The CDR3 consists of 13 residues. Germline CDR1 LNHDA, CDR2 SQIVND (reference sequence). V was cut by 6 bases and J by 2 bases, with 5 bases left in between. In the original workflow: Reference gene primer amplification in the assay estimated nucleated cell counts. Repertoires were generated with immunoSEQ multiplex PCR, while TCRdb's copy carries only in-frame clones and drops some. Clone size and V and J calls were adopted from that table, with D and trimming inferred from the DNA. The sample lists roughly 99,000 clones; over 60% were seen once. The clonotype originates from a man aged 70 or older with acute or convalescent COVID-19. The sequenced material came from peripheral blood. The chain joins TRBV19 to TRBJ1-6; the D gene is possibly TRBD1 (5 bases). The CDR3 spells CASRDTYNSPLHF. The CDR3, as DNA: TGTGCCAGTAGGGACACCTATAATTCACCCCTCCACTTT.